The rows below give T cell receptor beta chains drawn from one sample of a study of control samples from healthy donors and cancer patients. Profiling relied on immunoSEQ multiplex PCR, and the TCRdb table lists in-frame clones only, not all of them. The data contain roughly 180,000 clones, 85% to 95% of them seen just once; the ten biggest clones take up around 1.3%. Sequenced sample: blood. These receptor sequences come from a woman between 18 and 29 years old in good health. Both conserved end residues are part of each CDR3. The order of the fields is V gene, D gene, clone size, J gene, CDR3 DNA, CDR3 protein. The D gene is left open where the match is weak. Clone size is stated in some rows and not others, as once, few, many or a class when expanded.

>TRBV7-2|-|-|TRBJ1-1
TGTGCCAGCAGCTTCAACCCCAGGAGGACTGAAGCTTTCTTT
CASSFNPRRTEAFF
>TRBV7-2|-|-|TRBJ2-1
TGTGCCAGCAGTAACTACGGGGCAGGGTACAATGAGCAGTTCTTC
CASSNYGAGYNEQFF
>TRBV27|-|-|TRBJ2-1
TGTGCCAGCAGTTCCATCGGACCGGCCAATGAGCAGTTCTTC
CASSSIGPANEQFF
>TRBV10-3|-|-|TRBJ1-1
TGTGCCATAAGTCCCGACTTCTCTTTGAACACTGAAGCTTTCTTT
CAISPDFSLNTEAFF
>TRBV18|TRBD1|-|TRBJ1-2
TGTGCCAGCTCACCGACGACAGGGTATGAAGGCTACACCTTC
CASSPTTGYEGYTF
>TRBV11-3|-|once|TRBJ2-5
TGTGCCAGCAGCTTCCGGGAAATTCAAGAGACCCAGTACTTC
CASSFREIQETQYF
>TRBV6-5|TRBD1|-|TRBJ1-2
TGTGCCAGCAGTACCGCAGGGGGCTCTGGCTACACCTTC
CASSTAGGSGYTF
>TRBV5-8|TRBD1|-|TRBJ2-2
TGTGCCAGCAGCTTTTTTTCCGGGACAGGGGCTACGAACACCGGGGAGCTGTTTTTT
CASSFFSGTGATNTGELFF
>TRBV18|TRBD2|-|TRBJ2-3
TGTGCCAGCTCACCCTCGGGGGGTAGTACAGATACGCAGTATTTT
CASSPSGGSTDTQYF
>TRBV19|TRBD1|once|TRBJ1-6
TGTGCCAGTAGTATCAACGGACAGGGGGGTTCACCCCTCCACTTT
CASSINGQGGSPLHF
>TRBV18|TRBD2|-|TRBJ2-1
TGTGCCAGCTCGTGGGAGACTAGCGGGAATTCCTACAATGAGCAGTTCTTC
CASSWETSGNSYNEQFF
>TRBV6-2/TRBV6-3|-|-|TRBJ1-5
TGTGCCAGCAGCTGGGCCTTCAATCAGCCCCAGCATTTT
CASSWAFNQPQHF
>TRBV10-3|TRBD1|-|TRBJ1-1
TGTGCCATCAGTGCCGACGGGACAGCGAACACTGAAGCTTTCTTT
CAISADGTANTEAFF
>TRBV11-2|-|-|TRBJ1-2
TGTGCCAGCAGCTATTTTACAGGGGGCTACACCTTC
CASSYFTGGYTF
>TRBV2|-|few|TRBJ2-1
TGTGCCAGCACATCCCTAGCAGCATACAATGAGCAGTTCTTC
CASTSLAAYNEQFF
>TRBV9|-|-|TRBJ1-1
TGTGCCAGCAGCGTAGACGGGGCCTGGGACACTGAAGCTTTCTTT
CASSVDGAWDTEAFF
>TRBV24-1|-|-|TRBJ2-2
TGTGCCACCAGTGATTTGGGCCCGGACCGCGCGAACACCGGGGAGCTGTTTTTT
CATSDLGPDRANTGELFF
>TRBV4-3|TRBD1|-|TRBJ2-6
TGCGCCAGCAGCCAATGGGACAGGCCCTCGGCTGGGGCCAACGTCCTGACTTTC
CASSQWDRPSAGANVLTF
>TRBV15|-|-|TRBJ2-1
TGTGCCACCAGCCAGACTCGGGACTACAATGAGCAGTTCTTC
CATSQTRDYNEQFF
>TRBV10-1|-|-|TRBJ2-1
TGCGCCACCCCTCAGAAGGTTTACCGCGTTGGGGGCAATGAGCAGTTCTTC
CATPQKVYRVGGNEQFF
>TRBV24-1|-|-|TRBJ2-3
TGTGCCACCAGTGACACTAATGCAGGGTGGGATACGCAGTATTTT
CATSDTNAGWDTQYF
>TRBV28|-|-|TRBJ1-6
TGTGCCAGCAGTTTAGCGGGCCCAAATTCACCCCTCCACTTT
CASSLAGPNSPLHF
>TRBV11-3|-|-|TRBJ2-2
TGTGCCAGCAGCTTTAATTTTCCCGGGGAGCTGTTTTTT
CASSFNFPGELFF
>TRBV28|-|-|TRBJ1-2
TGTGCCAGCAGTTCCCCCCCGGGATACCCGGGGTACACCTTC
CASSSPPGYPGYTF
>TRBV7-2|-|-|TRBJ2-1
TGTGCCAGCAGCTTAACGGGCCCTTACAATGAGCAGTTCTTC
CASSLTGPYNEQFF
>TRBV29-1|-|once|TRBJ2-7
TGCAGCGGTACTCCGGGGGGCGGAGGCGAGCAGTACTTC
CSGTPGGGGEQYF
>TRBV5-1|-|-|TRBJ1-3
TGCGCCAGCAGCTTGGGGCCCCTTCCATCTGGAAACACCATATATTTT
CASSLGPLPSGNTIYF
>TRBV11-1|-|-|TRBJ2-5
TGTGCCAGCAGCTTAGAGTTGGGGCGGGAGACCCAGTACTTC
CASSLELGRETQYF
>TRBV19|-|-|TRBJ1-2
TGTGCCAGTAGTATAGTCTCCAGTACTAACTATGGCTACACCTTC
CASSIVSSTNYGYTF
>TRBV28|-|once|TRBJ2-5
TGTGCCAGCAGGGCAGGGGTTGTGGAGACCCAGTACTTC
CASRAGVVETQYF
>TRBV11-2|-|-|TRBJ1-3
TGTGCCAGCAGCTTAGATTATCGGGCGGGGAGAGGAAACACCATATATTTT
CASSLDYRAGRGNTIYF
>TRBV28|TRBD1|-|TRBJ1-6
TGTGCCAGCCGGGACAGCTATAATTCACCCCTCCACTTT
CASRDSYNSPLHF
>TRBV6-5|-|-|TRBJ2-7
TGTGCCAGCAGTTACGGCCGGGCCTACGAGCAGTACTTC
CASSYGRAYEQYF
>TRBV27|TRBD1|-|TRBJ1-5
TGTGCCAGCAGCCCTGGACAGGGGTTAGGGCCCCAGCATTTT
CASSPGQGLGPQHF
>TRBV7-9|-|-|TRBJ1-1
TGTGCCTACCGGGGGCAGGGGAACACTGAAGCTTTCTTT
CAYRGQGNTEAFF
>TRBV29-1|-|-|TRBJ2-4
TGCAGCGTTGTCCCAGGGCTAGCCAAAAACATTCAGTACTTC
CSVVPGLAKNIQYF
>TRBV6-2/TRBV6-3|-|-|TRBJ1-3
TGTGCCAGCAGCCGCGGTAGGAGGCACTCTGGAAACACCATATATTTT
CASSRGRRHSGNTIYF
>TRBV7-2|-|-|TRBJ2-5
TGTGCCAGCAGTTCCACTCTTAGGACCCCCAAGGAGACCCAGTACTTC
CASSSTLRTPKETQYF
>TRBV5-1|-|-|TRBJ2-7
TGCGCCAGCAGCTTTGGCAGAACCTACGAGCAGTACTTC
CASSFGRTYEQYF
>TRBV3-1/TRBV3-2|TRBD2|-|TRBJ2-1
TGTGCCAGCAGCCAAGATAGTGGGACTAGCGGGAGTAGTGAGCAGTTCTTC
CASSQDSGTSGSSEQFF
>TRBV12-3/TRBV12-4|-|-|TRBJ1-1
TGTGCCAGCAGCGCCGTGGGTGAAGCTTTCTTT
CASSAVGEAFF
>TRBV5-6|TRBD1|few|TRBJ1-1
TGTGCCAGCAGCTCCTACAGGGGGATGAACACTGAAGCTTTCTTT
CASSSYRGMNTEAFF
>TRBV10-2|-|-|TRBJ1-5
TGCGCCAGCAGTGATCAAGGACAAACCAAGCCCCAGCATTTT
CASSDQGQTKPQHF
>TRBV19|-|-|TRBJ2-5
TGTGCCAGTAGTCGCAATCATAGAGGGGGGGAAGAGACCCAGTACTTC
CASSRNHRGGEETQYF